The 4 T cell receptor beta chains below were found in one sample sequenced in a study of OX40 agonist ivuxolimab in advanced cancers. The table came from immunoSEQ multiplex PCR; TCRdb's copy has only in-frame clones and leaves some out. This sample has about 79,000 clones, with 88% found just once. The starting material was CD4+ or CD8+ T cells sorted from blood, obtained in a trial of the OX40 agonist ivuxolimab. The receptor set was obtained from an adult with an advanced solid tumor such as melanoma, head and neck, liver or kidney cancer.

The V call is TRBV5-4, the J call TRBJ2-5; 11 bases line up with TRBD2. Near its end, the DNA agrees better with TRBJ2-7, so the J call may be wrong. This CDR3 spans 15 amino acids. From germline, CDR1 is SGHNT and CDR2 YYREEE (reference sequence). The CDR3 DNA sequence: TGTGCCAGCAGCTCGACTAGCGGGGCTACCTACGAGCAGTACTTC. The encoded protein is CASSSTSGATYEQYF.

This clone occurred once. The CDR3 region has the DNA TGTGCCAGCATCACTTTAGGGGGCGCTCGGGGAGAGACCCAGTACTTC. Translating gives CASITLGGARGETQYF. The J gene is TRBJ2-5, the V gene TRBV28; 7 positions agree with TRBD1. The CDR3 has 16 residues. The J segment lost 4 bases and the V segment lost 7 bases, leaving 15 bases of the junction unmatched. Germline loops: CDR1 MDHEN, CDR2 SYDVKM.

The V and J genes are TRBV5-5 and TRBJ1-5; no firm D call. Germline CDR1 and CDR2: SGHKS and YYEKEE (reference sequence). The length of the CDR3 is 14 residues. V lost 0 bases, J lost 3 bases, and 7 bases lay in between. The CDR3 region is CASSLAPPNQPQHF. The CDR3 DNA follows: TGTGCCAGCAGCTTGGCTCCCCCCAATCAGCCCCAGCATTTT.

The V gene is TRBV2, the J gene TRBJ2-7, with 7 bases that match TRBD1. V was pared by 7 bases and J by 3 bases, with 9 bases of the junction left unmatched. Germline assignment: CDR1 SNHLY and CDR2 FYNNEI. The CDR3 contains 14 residues. The CDR3 DNA is TGTGCCAGCAATTTGCAGGGGGAGAACTACGAGCAGTACTTC. Encoded protein: CASNLQGENYEQYF.